The table lists the clone carrying this TCR beta chain with a few counts. The antigen remains unidentified. These data are taken from a study of beta chain features in type 1 diabetes. This CDR3 region has 13 residues. Trimming cost V 2 bases and J 4 bases, with 7 bases left between them. CDR1 and CDR2 from the germline V gene are MDHEN and SYDVKM. Expressed TCRB transcripts were sequenced after all isolated RNA was converted to cDNA. Data came from immunoSEQ multiplex PCR; TCRdb stores just in-frame clones and leaves some out. The data contain 450,000 or so clones, roughly 11% of them singletons. Via the markers CD45RO/CCR7/CD25/CD127/CD95/CD27, stem cell-like memory, regulatory, central memory and naive CD4+ cells were sorted. General observations from the study: Patients and controls would be equally affected if PCR favored shorter templates. Type 1 diabetes patients showed a moderate but significant shortening of TCRB CDR3s in all four CD4+ subsets. Overrepresentation of cells with high TCR expression could result from cDNA sequencing.

Specimen: naive CD4+ T cells from blood. The chain couples TRBV28 to TRBJ2-3; either TRBD1 or TRBD2 may fit D (6 bases each). This TCR derives from a woman aged 18-35 years in good health. The CDR3 here is CASSLGGPDTQYF. CDR3 DNA sequence: TGTGCCAGCAGTTTAGGGGGGCCAGATACGCAGTATTTT.